This T cell receptor beta chain was documented in a study of blood T cell repertoires in COVID-19. Between the trimmed V and J ends, which lost 4 bases and 1 base, there was a span of 7 bases. Germline assignment: CDR1 SGHTA and CDR2 FQGTGA. The CDR3 totals 14 residues. Using immunoSEQ multiplex PCR, the repertoire was profiled, and TCRdb retains in-frame clones only, with some absent. This table has some 220,000 clones, 84% appearing once. The source material was peripheral blood. This chain links TRBV7-3 with TRBJ2-2; tentatively, D is TRBD1 (5 bases). The TCR was taken from a man aged 50-60 years with acute or convalescent COVID-19. In DNA form, the CDR3 reads TGTGCCAGCAGCTCCACAGGGAACACCGGGGAGCTGTTTTTT. This gives the protein CASSSTGNTGELFF.